These 32 T cell receptor beta chains were sequenced from one sample in a study of shared clonotypes between healthy human individuals. Method: immunoSEQ multiplex PCR; TCRdb's copy keeps in-frame clones and lacks some. Of some 1 million clones in the sample, 60% to 80% were seen once. The sample was memory CD4+ T cells sorted from blood. Subset noted: CD45RA-negative fraction. Receptor source: a man aged 18 to 35 in good health.

The rearrangement uses TRBV11-3 and TRBJ2-1; TRBD2 matches 9 bases. Trimming cost V 5 bases and J 9 bases; bases outside gene matches: 20. This CDR3 spans 18 amino acids. CDR1 and CDR2 (germline): SGHNT, YENEEA. The CDR3 DNA reads TGTGCCAGCAGCGAGGGACAGCCCTATAGCGGGAGCTCGGGTGAGCAGTTCTTC. Translation: CASSEGQPYSGSSGEQFF. The full variable domain, completed using reference TRBV11-3 and TRBJ2-1, is EAGVVQSPRYKIIEKKQPVAFWCNPISGHNTLYWYLQNLGQGPELLIRYENEEAVDDSQLPKDRFSAERLKGVDSTLKIQPAELGDSAVYLCASSEGQPYSGSSGEQFFGPGTRLTVL.

The chain joins TRBV5-4 to TRBJ2-1; D is possibly TRBD1 or TRBD2 (5 bases each). CDR3 length: 13 residues. CDR1 and CDR2 (germline): SGHNT, YYREEE (reference sequence). V was clipped by 6 bases and J by 6 bases, with 13 bases between them. The CDR3 region has the DNA TGTGCCAGCACCCAGGGACCCCTCAATGAGCAGTTCTTC. Its protein product is CASTQGPLNEQFF.

The gene calls are TRBV6-5 and TRBJ1-6; D not certain. The CDR3 loop spans 16 amino acids. With 0 bases removed from V and 9 bases from J, the gap between germline ends came to 15 bases. Germline lookup yields CDR1 MNHEY and CDR2 SVGAGI. As DNA, the CDR3 is TGTGCCAGCAGTTACTCGTTGGCGACTGGAAGTTCACCCCTCCACTTT. Translating gives CASSYSLATGSSPLHF.

The chain uses TRBV28 and TRBJ1-4; D gene uncertain. The V end was cut by 7 bases, the J end by 4 bases, with 10 bases between. This CDR3 comprises 13 residues. Germline V gene lookup returns CDR1 MDHEN and CDR2 SYDVKM. The CDR3 region has the DNA TGTGCCAGCATGAGTCAATTTAATGAAAAACTGTTTTTT. It translates to CASMSQFNEKLFF.

V and J are TRBV7-8 and TRBJ1-4; D uncertain. CDR1 SGHVS and CDR2 FQNEAQ come from the germline V gene. This CDR3 has 13 residues. V lost 1 base, J lost 5 bases, and 5 bases lay in between. CDR3 sequence: CASSLGGNEKLFF. CDR3 sequence (DNA): TGTGCCAGCAGCTTAGGAGGGAATGAAAAACTGTTTTTT.

CDR3 loop: CASSLQGHSEKLFF. The CDR3 region has the DNA TGTGCCAGCAGTTTACAGGGCCACAGTGAAAAACTGTTTTTT. The V and J genes are TRBV27 and TRBJ1-4, with a tentative D call TRBD1 (5 bases). Trimming took 2 bases from V and 7 from J, leaving 11 bases between them. This CDR3 spans 14 amino acids. Germline CDR1 and CDR2: MNHEY and SMNVEV (reference sequence).

The rearrangement uses TRBV5-1 and TRBJ2-7; either TRBD1 or TRBD2 may supply D (5 bases each). V lost 0 bases to trimming and J lost 3 bases, with 10 bases between them. The CDR3 is 14 residues long. Germline CDR1 reads SGHRS; CDR2 reads YFSETQ. The CDR3 region has the DNA TGCGCCAGCAGCTTGGCGGGACGAGACTACGAGCAGTACTTC. Its translation: CASSLAGRDYEQYF. Drawing the rest from reference TRBV5-1 and TRBJ2-7, the complete variable domain is KAGVTQTPRYLIKTRGQQVTLSCSPISGHRSVSWYQQTPGQGLQFLFEYFSETQRNKGNFPGRFSGRQFSNSRSEMNVSTLELGDSALYLCASSLAGRDYEQYFGPGTRLTVT.

This sequence joins TRBV7-8 and TRBJ2-1; possible D gene TRBD2, 7 bases. The CDR3 is 16 amino acids. V was clipped by 1 base and J by 2 bases, with 12 bases between them. Germline V lookup: CDR1 SGHVS, CDR2 FQNEAQ. The CDR3 DNA reads as TGTGCCAGCAGCTTAGATCGGGGGGCCACCTACAATGAGCAGTTCTTC. Its protein is CASSLDRGATYNEQFF. The full variable domain, rest sourced from reference TRBV7-8 and TRBJ2-1, is GAGVSQSPRYKVAKRGQDVALRCDPISGHVSLFWYQQALGQGPEFLTYFQNEAQLDKSGLPSDRFFAERPEGSVSTLKIQRTQQEDSAVYLCASSLDRGATYNEQFFGPGTRLTVL.

The chain carries TRBV5-1 and TRBJ2-3; the match to TRBD2 covers 13 bases. Germline V gives CDR1 SGHRS, CDR2 YFSETQ. V gave up 4 bases and J gave up 5 bases; unmatched junction bases: 7. The CDR3 extends over 16 amino acids. The CDR3 reads CASSAQLAGGIDTQYF. CDR3 bases: TGCGCCAGCAGCGCGCAACTAGCGGGGGGGATAGATACGCAGTATTTT.

The chain is built from TRBV6-5 and TRBJ2-3; the D gene could be TRBD1 or TRBD2 (5 bases each). Trimming took 0 bases from V and 9 from J, leaving 19 bases between them. The CDR3 contains 16 residues. Germline assignment: CDR1 MNHEY and CDR2 SVGAGI. The CDR3 sequence is CASSYSAPHLGDTQYF. For the CDR3, the DNA is TGTGCCAGCAGTTACTCAGCCCCTCATCTGGGGGACACGCAGTATTTT.

The chain employs TRBV6-5 and TRBJ2-7; 7 positions match TRBD1. The J segment lost 3 bases and the V segment lost 2 bases, leaving 10 bases of the junction unmatched. CDR1 and CDR2 from the germline V gene are MNHEY and SVGAGI. The CDR3 has 16 residues. The CDR3: CASSYLRTGTLYEQYF. The CDR3 DNA sequence: TGTGCCAGCAGTTACCTTCGGACAGGAACCCTCTACGAGCAGTACTTC.

J is TRBJ2-3 and V is TRBV10-1; D not resolved. V lost 7 bases and J 4 bases, leaving 9 bases between the germline ends. Germline values: CDR1 WNHNN, CDR2 SYGVQD (reference sequence). There are 12 residues in the CDR3. CDR3 region: CASNAVPDTQYF. For the CDR3, the DNA is TGCGCCAGCAACGCGGTCCCAGATACGCAGTATTTT.

The chain links TRBV4-3 to TRBJ2-2; D gene ambiguous. Trimming shortened V by 0 bases and J by 6 bases, and 8 bases separated the two germline ends. Germline CDR1 LGHNA, CDR2 YSLEER. The CDR3 totals 14 residues. Here the CDR3 reads CASSQEGPPGELFF. CDR3 DNA: TGCGCCAGCAGCCAAGAAGGCCCCCCCGGGGAGCTGTTTTTT.

Only one count was recorded for this clone. The V and J genes are TRBV28 and TRBJ1-2; the D is unclear. Germline CDR1 and CDR2: MDHEN and SYDVKM. The V end lost 5 bases, the J end lost 5 bases, and 9 bases lay between the germline ends. The CDR3 loop spans 12 amino acids. The CDR3 spells CASSSRWYGYTF. The CDR3 nucleotides are TGTGCCAGCAGTAGTCGGTGGTATGGCTACACCTTC.

Points on this clone: One base away lies a much larger clone, so this may be a sequencing read error. This CDR3 is also generated by other DNA sequences in the sample. The CDR3 DNA reads TGTGCCAGCAGCCTACAGGGGAACACTGAAGCTTTCTTT. It codes for CASSLQGNTEAFF. V is TRBV7-9 and J is TRBJ1-1; a weak D match, TRBD1 (6 bases). This CDR3 is built from 13 residues. Trimming removed 5 bases from V and 1 base from J, with 8 bases in between. Germline values: CDR1 SEHNR, CDR2 FQNEAQ (reference sequence).

This clone was counted a few times. The J gene is TRBJ1-6, the V gene TRBV5-1; 11 nucleotides agree with TRBD1. Germline V gene data show CDR1 as SGHRS and CDR2 as YFSETQ. The CDR3 loop spans 15 amino acids. Losses at the gene ends were 4 bases for V and 10 bases for J; bases not matched to a gene: 7. The CDR3 sequence is CASSPTGTGGSPLHF. The DNA for the CDR3 is TGCGCCAGCAGCCCAACCGGGACAGGGGGGTCACCCCTCCACTTT.

The chain recombines TRBV10-3 with TRBJ1-6, with D tentatively TRBD1 (6 bases). The CDR3 spans 17 residues. The V and J ends lost 2 bases and 3 bases respectively, with 14 bases between them. Germline CDR1 is ENHRY and CDR2 is SYGVKD. In DNA, the CDR3 is TGTGCCATCAGTGAGCGATTGACAGGCAACTATAATTCACCCCTCCACTTT. Protein: CAISERLTGNYNSPLHF.

The rearrangement uses TRBV28 and TRBJ1-1; TRBD1 might be the D (5 bases). The V gene lost 7 bases and the J gene lost 5 bases, with 11 bases spanning the gap. The CDR3 is 12 amino acids. CDR1 and CDR2 from the germline V gene are MDHEN and SYDVKM. CDR3: CASMQGRTEAFF. The CDR3 DNA reads as TGTGCCAGCATGCAGGGACGAACTGAAGCTTTCTTT.

This clone was recorded only once. This chain joins TRBV7-2 and TRBJ2-1; D is unresolved. Germline CDR1 reads SGHTA; CDR2 reads FQGNSA. V lost 1 base to trimming and J lost 7 bases, with 5 bases between them. There are 12 residues in the CDR3. The CDR3 sequence is CASSLDWNEQFF. The CDR3, as DNA: TGTGCCAGCAGCTTAGATTGGAATGAGCAGTTCTTC.

About this clone: The sample carries other DNA sequences with the same CDR3. V is TRBV19 and J is TRBJ2-7, with 12 positions matching TRBD1. V trimming: 3 bases; J trimming: 4 bases; junction bases outside the gene matches: 1. This CDR3 region has 14 residues. Germline V gives CDR1 LNHDA, CDR2 SQIVND (reference sequence). The CDR3 DNA sequence: TGTGCCAGTAGTATGGGACAGGGGGCTTACGAGCAGTACTTC. It encodes CASSMGQGAYEQYF. Filled out from reference TRBV19 and TRBJ2-7, the complete variable domain reads DGGITQSPKYLFRKEGQNVTLSCEQNLNHDAMYWYRQDPGQGLRLIYYSQIVNDFQKGDIAEGYSVSREKKESFPLTVTSAQKNPTAFYLCASSMGQGAYEQYFGPGTRLTVT.

The sample holds one count of this clone. The chain employs TRBV7-2 and TRBJ2-5, with D perhaps TRBD2 (6 bases). This CDR3 comprises 14 residues. The V end was cut by 7 bases, the J end by 4 bases, with 16 bases between. Per the germline V gene, CDR1 is SGHTA and CDR2 is FQGNSA. The CDR3 protein is CASILGAGSETQYF. CDR3 nucleotide sequence: TGTGCCAGCATCCTAGGGGCGGGATCAGAGACCCAGTACTTC.

This chain links TRBV14 with TRBJ2-5, with 9 bases aligning to TRBD1. There are 15 residues in the CDR3. With 4 bases clipped from V and 2 bases from J, the junction kept 5 bases outside the gene matches. CDR1 is SGHDN and CDR2 is FVKESK in the germline V gene. The CDR3 loop reads CASSPPGTGQETQYF. The DNA of the CDR3 is TGTGCCAGCAGCCCCCCCGGGACAGGGCAAGAGACCCAGTACTTC.

The chain is built from TRBV7-9 and TRBJ1-1, with 8 nucleotides matching TRBD1. The CDR3 length is 11 residues. Germline assignment: CDR1 SEHNR and CDR2 FQNEAQ (reference sequence). Unmatched junction bases numbered 4, after V lost 5 bases and J lost 11 bases. The CDR3 is CASSQDREAFF. The CDR3 DNA sequence: TGTGCCAGCAGCCAGGACAGGGAGGCTTTCTTT.

CDR3 loop: CASSLVVTGVKFF. The CDR3 region has the DNA TGTGCCAGCAGCTTAGTAGTGACAGGGGTTAAGTTCTTC. The chain couples TRBV7-8 to TRBJ2-1; 8 positions match TRBD1. The CDR3 runs 13 residues. CDR1 and CDR2 (germline): SGHVS, FQNEAQ. V gave up 1 base and J gave up 14 bases; unmatched junction bases: 7.

CDR3 region: CASSKGARNTEAFF. For the CDR3, the DNA is TGTGCCAGTAGTAAAGGGGCTAGGAACACTGAAGCTTTCTTT. The rearrangement links TRBV19 to TRBJ1-1; possibly TRBD1 for D (5 bases). V shed 4 bases and J shed 1 base, with 10 bases lying between them. CDR3 length: 14 amino acids. Germline V gene sequence: CDR1 LNHDA, CDR2 SQIVND (reference sequence).

The chain is built from TRBV9 and TRBJ2-7; D is possibly TRBD1 or TRBD2 (5 bases each). The CDR3 length is 13 residues. Trimming stripped 1 base from V and 6 bases from J, with 11 bases between. Germline CDR1 SGDLS, CDR2 YYNGEE. CDR3 sequence: CASSVQEGTEQYF. The CDR3 DNA reads as TGTGCCAGCAGCGTACAAGAGGGGACCGAGCAGTACTTC.

The chain has TRBV5-6 and TRBJ1-2; perhaps TRBD1 as D (6 bases). The germline V gene encodes CDR1 SGHDT and CDR2 YYEEEE. V was shortened by 5 bases and J by 2 bases, with 7 bases between the two germline ends. CDR3 length: 12 amino acids. CDR3 residues: CASRRGNYGYTF. The CDR3 coding sequence is TGTGCCAGCAGGAGGGGGAACTATGGCTACACCTTC.

This chain connects TRBV6-5 to TRBJ1-2; D uncertain. This CDR3 spans 15 amino acids. The V gene lost 0 bases and the J gene lost 3 bases, with 11 bases spanning the gap. CDR1 and CDR2 from the germline V gene are MNHEY and SVGAGI. CDR3 region: CASSYSRQNYYGYTF. The CDR3 bases are TGTGCCAGCAGTTACTCGAGGCAGAACTACTATGGCTACACCTTC.

V is TRBV21-1 and J is TRBJ1-5; no DNA check was done on the table's D call, TRBD1. TRBV21-1 is labeled a pseudogene. The CDR3 has 16 residues. This chain's CDR3 is CASSKVSDRGNQPQHF. The CDR3 DNA sequence: TGTGCCAGCAGCAAAGTATCGGACAGGGGCAATCAGCCCCAGCATTTT.

The table lists this clone with a few counts. This chain links TRBV6-5 with TRBJ1-1; unclear D gene. The CDR3 sequence is 12 residues long. Germline V gene lookup returns CDR1 MNHEY and CDR2 SVGAGI. V lost 4 bases and J 7 bases, leaving 10 bases between the germline ends. The CDR3 sequence: CASSSPGREAFF. The CDR3 DNA is TGTGCCAGCAGTTCCCCGGGCCGTGAAGCTTTCTTT.

V usage is TRBV30 and J usage is TRBJ2-5; 12 bases match TRBD2. Germline CDR1 and CDR2: GTSNPN and SVGIG (reference sequence). Trimming removed 3 bases from V and 5 bases from J; junction bases left unmatched: 13. This CDR3 is built from 17 residues. CDR3 residues: CAWSEGTSGSYRETQYF. CDR3 in DNA: TGTGCCTGGAGCGAGGGGACTAGCGGGTCTTACAGGGAGACCCAGTACTTC.

The chain employs TRBV6-5 and TRBJ1-3; maybe TRBD1 (6 bases). V lost 2 bases and J lost 3, with 11 bases in between. The CDR3 has 15 residues. CDR1 is MNHEY, CDR2 SVGAGI, per germline. The CDR3 loop is CASSYVRGLGNTIYF. CDR3 nucleotides: TGTGCCAGCAGTTACGTCAGGGGTCTTGGAAACACCATATATTTT.